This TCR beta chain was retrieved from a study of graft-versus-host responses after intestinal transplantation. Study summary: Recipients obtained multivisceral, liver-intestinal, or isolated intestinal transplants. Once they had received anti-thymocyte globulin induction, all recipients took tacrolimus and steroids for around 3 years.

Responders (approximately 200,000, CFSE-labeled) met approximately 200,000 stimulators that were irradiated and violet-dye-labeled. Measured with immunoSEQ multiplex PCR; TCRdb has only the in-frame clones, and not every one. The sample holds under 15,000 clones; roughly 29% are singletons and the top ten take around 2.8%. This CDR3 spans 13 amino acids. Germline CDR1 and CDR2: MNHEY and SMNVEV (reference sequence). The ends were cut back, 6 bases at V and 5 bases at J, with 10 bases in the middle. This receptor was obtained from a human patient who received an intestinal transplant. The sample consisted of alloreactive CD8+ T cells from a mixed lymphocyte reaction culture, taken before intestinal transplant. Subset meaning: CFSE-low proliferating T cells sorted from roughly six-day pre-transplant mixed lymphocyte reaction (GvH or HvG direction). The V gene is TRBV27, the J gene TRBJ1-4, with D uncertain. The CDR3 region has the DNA TGTGCCAGCAGCCCCCCGATGAATGAAAAACTGTTTTTT. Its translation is CASSPPMNEKLFF.